Listed here are 14 T cell receptor beta chains from one sample, sequenced in a study of T cell changes during pregnancy in multiple sclerosis. Only in-frame clones appear in the TCRdb table, and some are missing; sequencing was by immunoSEQ multiplex PCR. In the table there are tens of thousands of clones, 93% of which are singletons. Sequenced material: CD8+ T cells from peripheral blood mononuclear cells, taken in the second trimester of pregnancy. The receptors come from a female donor with multiple sclerosis, enrolled in a pregnancy study.

This chain links TRBV19 with TRBJ1-1; 8 bases fit TRBD1. Unmatched junction bases numbered 5, after V lost 3 bases and J lost 5 bases. The germline CDR1 and CDR2 sequences are LNHDA and SQIVND (reference sequence). This CDR3 contains 14 residues. Here the CDR3 reads CASSIQGARTEAFF. Written as DNA, the CDR3 is TGTGCCAGTAGTATCCAGGGGGCGCGTACTGAAGCTTTCTTT.

V and J are TRBV4-1 and TRBJ1-2; D is perhaps TRBD1 (5 bases). Trimming removed 0 bases at V and 6 bases at J, with 14 bases between. Looked up from germline, CDR1 is MGHRA and CDR2 is YSYEKL. The CDR3 has 15 residues. The chain's CDR3 is CASSQEGVGGDGYTF. In DNA form, the CDR3 reads TGCGCCAGCAGCCAAGAAGGGGTGGGGGGTGATGGCTACACCTTC.

This clone occurred once. The rearrangement uses TRBV9 and TRBJ2-1, with TRBD2 identical over 14 bases. The CDR3 consists of 16 residues. V gave up 3 bases and J gave up 10 bases; unmatched junction bases: 9. Germline values: CDR1 SGDLS, CDR2 YYNGEE. The CDR3 here is CASSGLAGGPFPEQFF. CDR3 in DNA: TGTGCCAGCAGCGGACTAGCGGGGGGGCCATTCCCGGAGCAGTTCTTC.

The CDR3 bases are TGTGCCAGCCATCGAAGTCCGGGACAGGGGGCCGATGAGCAGTTCTTC. Its translation is CASHRSPGQGADEQFF. V gene TRBV6-4 combines with J gene TRBJ2-1; 12 nucleotides match TRBD1. The CDR3 contains 16 residues. Germline CDR1 and CDR2: MRHNA and SNTAGT. V was pared by 8 bases and J by 8 bases, with 13 bases of the junction left unmatched.

The gene calls are TRBV6-1 and TRBJ2-1; 7 nucleotides agree with TRBD2. The CDR3 runs 15 residues. Trimming cost V 2 bases and J 3 bases; bases outside gene matches: 4. Germline V gene lookup returns CDR1 MNHNS and CDR2 SASEGT. Here the CDR3 reads CASSEFGGSYNEQFF. DNA of the CDR3: TGTGCCAGCAGTGAATTTGGCGGGAGCTACAATGAGCAGTTCTTC.

The CDR3 is CASSSWGDPGPGYEQYF. Written as DNA, the CDR3 is TGTGCCAGCAGCTCTTGGGGGGACCCGGGACCGGGTTACGAGCAGTACTTC. This chain uses TRBV11-2 with TRBJ2-7; possible D gene TRBD2, 6 bases. Germline V gives CDR1 SGHAT, CDR2 FQNNGV. Trimming pared 4 bases from V and 4 bases from J, leaving 23 bases between. The CDR3 has 17 amino acids.

The CDR3 here is CASSLVGAAYNQPQHF. The DNA of the CDR3 is TGTGCCAGCAGTTTGGTGGGTGCGGCCTATAATCAGCCCCAGCATTTT. This chain uses TRBV27 with TRBJ1-5; D unresolved. Germline CDR1 MNHEY, CDR2 SMNVEV (reference sequence). The V end lost 3 bases, the J end lost 4 bases, and 16 bases lay between the germline ends. CDR3 length: 16 residues.

This clone has only one observation. The chain recombines TRBV7-9 with TRBJ2-7; 8 bases agree with TRBD2. Trimming removed 6 bases from V and 3 bases from J; junction bases left unmatched: 13. This CDR3 region has 16 residues. Germline CDR1 and CDR2: SEHNR and FQNEAQ (reference sequence). CDR3 bases: TGTGCCAGCAGTCCCCCAACGGGGGGGCCCCACTACGAGCAGTACTTC. Translated, it gives CASSPPTGGPHYEQYF.

This chain joins TRBV9 and TRBJ2-2; 7 bases match TRBD1. CDR3 length equals 15 residues. The germline CDR1 and CDR2 sequences are SGDLS and YYNGEE. The J segment lost 2 bases and the V segment lost 0 bases, leaving 1 base of the junction unmatched. CDR3 bases: TGTGCCAGCAGCGTAGAGGGGGCAAACACCGGGGAGCTGTTTTTT. It is translated as CASSVEGANTGELFF.

The chain has TRBV7-8 and TRBJ1-5; 9 bases line up with TRBD1. The CDR3 is made up of 16 amino acids. Germline CDR1 and CDR2: SGHVS and FQNEAQ. The V segment lost 5 bases and the J segment 7 bases; nucleotides outside the gene matches: 12. CDR3 in DNA: TGTGCCAGCAGCGTAACCGGGACAGGGATCACACAGCCCCAGCATTTT. Amino acid sequence: CASSVTGTGITQPQHF.

This chain connects TRBV6-6 to TRBJ1-5; the match to TRBD1 covers 10 bases. CDR1 and CDR2 (germline): MNHNY, SVGAGI (reference sequence). V lost 2 bases to trimming and J lost 8 bases; unmatched junction nucleotides: 6. The CDR3 is 15 residues long. For the CDR3, the DNA is TGTGCCAGCAGTTACACGGACAGGGGGGATGAGCCCCAGCATTTT. Encoded protein: CASSYTDRGDEPQHF.

The chain couples TRBV30 to TRBJ2-1; TRBD2 matches 7 bases. The CDR3 extends over 12 amino acids. The germline V gene encodes CDR1 GTSNPN and CDR2 SVGIG (reference sequence). Trimming took 5 bases from V and 10 from J; bases not matched to a gene: 8. CDR3 sequence (DNA): TGTGCCTGGGAACCGGGGGGACGGGAGCAGTTCTTC. It is translated as CAWEPGGREQFF. The full variable domain, its missing parts supplied by reference TRBV30 and TRBJ2-1, is SQTIHQWPATLVQPVGSPLSLECTVEGTSNPNLYWYRQAAGRGLQLLFYSVGIGQISSEVPQNLSASRPQDRQFILSSKKLLLSDSGFYLCAWEPGGREQFFGPGTRLTVL.

The chain is built from TRBV7-8 and TRBJ1-3; TRBD1 might be the D (6 bases). V was cut by 5 bases and J by 2 bases, with 22 bases left in between. Per the germline V gene, CDR1 is SGHVS and CDR2 is FQNEAQ. This CDR3 is 18 amino acids long. The DNA for the CDR3 is TGTGCCAGCAGCCTGTCGGTTGGTCAACAGGGCCCTGGAAACACCATATATTTT. Encoded protein: CASSLSVGQQGPGNTIYF.

The chain is built from TRBV5-4 and TRBJ2-7; TRBD2 might be the D (7 bases). Germline values: CDR1 SGHNT, CDR2 YYREEE (reference sequence). The CDR3 covers 15 residues. Deletions cut 4 bases from V and 2 bases from J, with 16 bases between. In nucleotides, the CDR3 is TGTGCCAGCAGCGGGGGGGCTAGCGAGGCCTACGAGCAGTACTTC. Encoded protein: CASSGGASEAYEQYF.